This record looks at one T cell receptor beta chain sequence and its context. The sample belongs to a study of blood T cell repertoires in COVID-19. V was pared by 7 bases and J by 2 bases, with 5 bases of the junction left unmatched. The CDR3 has 13 residues. CDR1 and CDR2 (germline): MNHEY, SMNVEV (reference sequence). Assay: immunoSEQ multiplex PCR; the TCRdb copy retains only in-frame clones and omits some. This sample has over 100,000 clones, with 84% found just once. The clonotype originates from a woman aged 60-70 years with acute or convalescent COVID-19. Sequencing was performed on peripheral blood. The V and J genes are TRBV27 and TRBJ2-7; 7 bases are a match to TRBD1. Here the CDR3 reads CASKGANTYEQYF. CDR3 sequence (DNA): TGTGCCAGCAAGGGGGCCAACACCTACGAGCAGTACTTC.